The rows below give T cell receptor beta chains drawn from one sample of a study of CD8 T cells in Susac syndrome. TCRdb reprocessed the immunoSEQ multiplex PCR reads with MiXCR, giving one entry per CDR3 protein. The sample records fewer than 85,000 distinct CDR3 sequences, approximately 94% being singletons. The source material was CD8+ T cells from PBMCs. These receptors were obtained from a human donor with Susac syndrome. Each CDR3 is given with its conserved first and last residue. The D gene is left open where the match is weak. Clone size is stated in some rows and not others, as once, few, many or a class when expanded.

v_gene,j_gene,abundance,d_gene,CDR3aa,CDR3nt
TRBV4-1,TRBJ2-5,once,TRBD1,CASSQAEQGAVEETQYF,TGCGCCAGCAGCCAAGCAGAACAGGGGGCAGTCGAAGAGACCCAGTACTTC
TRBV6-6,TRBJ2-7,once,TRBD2,CASTPHALRGDYEQYF,TGTGCCAGCACCCCCCACGCTCTGCGGGGGGACTACGAGCAGTACTTC
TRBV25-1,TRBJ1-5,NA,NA,CASSELGSNQPQHF,TGTGCCAGCAGTGAATTGGGGAGCAATCAGCCCCAGCATTTT
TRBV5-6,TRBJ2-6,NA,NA,CASSYEGSGANVLTF,TGTGCCAGCAGCTATGAAGGCTCTGGGGCCAACGTCCTGACTTTC
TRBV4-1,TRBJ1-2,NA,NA,CASSQVTALYGYTF,TGCGCCAGCAGCCAAGTTACAGCGCTCTATGGCTACACCTTC
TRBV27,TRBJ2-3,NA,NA,CASGLGGGTDTQYF,TGTGCCAGCGGCCTGGGAGGGGGGACAGATACGCAGTATTTT
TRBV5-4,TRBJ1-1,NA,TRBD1,CASRDRDTEAFF,TGTGCCAGCAGAGACAGGGACACTGAAGCTTTCTTT
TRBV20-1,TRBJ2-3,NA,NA,CSAFGQSSTDTQYF,TGCAGTGCGTTCGGCCAATCGAGCACAGATACGCAGTATTTT
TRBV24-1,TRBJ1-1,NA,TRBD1,CATSDRTGTTEAFF,TGTGCCACCAGTGACCGGACAGGGACGACTGAAGCTTTCTTT
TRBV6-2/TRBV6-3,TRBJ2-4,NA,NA,CASRSPGDIQYF,TGTGCCAGCAGAAGTCCCGGGGACATTCAGTACTTC
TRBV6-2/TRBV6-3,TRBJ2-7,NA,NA,CASTPVQKQAEQYF,TGTGCCAGCACCCCCGTTCAGAAGCAAGCCGAGCAGTACTTC
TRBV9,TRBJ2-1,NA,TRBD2,CASSVGLAGAVEQFF,TGTGCCAGCAGCGTAGGACTAGCGGGGGCGGTTGAGCAGTTCTTC
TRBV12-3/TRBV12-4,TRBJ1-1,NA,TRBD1,CASSLGGGAIEAFF,TGTGCCAGCAGTTTAGGAGGGGGCGCAATTGAAGCTTTCTTT
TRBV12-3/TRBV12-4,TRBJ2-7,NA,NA,CASSPLIGAGVLEQYF,TGTGCCAGCAGTCCCCTAATCGGGGCAGGGGTCCTCGAGCAGTACTTC
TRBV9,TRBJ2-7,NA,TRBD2,CASSPFGGLAYEQYF,TGTGCCAGCAGCCCCTTCGGTGGACTAGCCTACGAGCAGTACTTC
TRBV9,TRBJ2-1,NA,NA,CASSPSDSYNEQFF,TGTGCCAGCAGCCCTTCAGATAGCTACAATGAGCAGTTCTTC
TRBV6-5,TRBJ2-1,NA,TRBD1,CASSYWQGVRSEQFF,TGTGCCAGCAGTTACTGGCAGGGGGTGCGAAGTGAGCAGTTCTTC
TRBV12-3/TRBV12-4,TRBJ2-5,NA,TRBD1,CASRPTTGEEETQYF,TGTGCCAGCAGGCCCACGACAGGGGAGGAAGAGACCCAGTACTTC
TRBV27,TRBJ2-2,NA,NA,CASRRVSGELFF,TGTGCCAGCAGGAGGGTTTCCGGGGAGCTGTTTTTT
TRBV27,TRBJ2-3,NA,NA,CASSPLRGGLTDTQYF,TGTGCCAGCAGTCCCCTGAGGGGGGGCCTCACAGATACGCAGTATTTT
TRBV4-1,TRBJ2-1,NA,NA,CASSPVGVRNEQFF,TGCGCCAGCAGCCCGGTGGGGGTTAGGAATGAGCAGTTCTTC
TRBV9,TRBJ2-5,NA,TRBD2,CASSVGTSGGGETQYF,TGTGCCAGCAGCGTCGGGACTAGCGGGGGGGGAGAGACCCAGTACTTC
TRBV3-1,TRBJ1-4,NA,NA,CASSLGGEKLFF,TGTGCCAGCAGTCTAGGGGGGGAAAAACTGTTTTTT
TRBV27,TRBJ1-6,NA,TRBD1,CASSFQGDDSPLHF,TGTGCCAGCAGTTTCCAGGGGGACGATTCACCCCTCCACTTT
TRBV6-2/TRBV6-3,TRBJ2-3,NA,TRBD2,CASSRGTSGGAIDTQYF,TGTGCCAGCAGCCGAGGGACTAGCGGGGGGGCCATAGATACGCAGTATTTT
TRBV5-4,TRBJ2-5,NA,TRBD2,CASSSSGARETQYF,TGTGCCAGCAGCTCTAGCGGGGCGAGGGAGACCCAGTACTTC
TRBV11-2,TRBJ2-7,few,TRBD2,CASSPRAPSGGTYEQYF,TGTGCCAGCAGCCCGCGAGCCCCTAGCGGGGGTACCTACGAGCAGTACTTC
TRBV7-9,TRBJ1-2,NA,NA,CASSFGGQRSNYGYTF,TGTGCCAGCAGCTTTGGAGGGCAGCGAAGCAACTATGGCTACACCTTC
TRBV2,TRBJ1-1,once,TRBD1,CASRRQGTNAEAFF,TGTGCCAGCAGAAGACAGGGTACGAACGCTGAAGCTTTCTTT
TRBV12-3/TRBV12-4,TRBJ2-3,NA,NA,CASSPPDTYTDTQYF,TGTGCCAGCAGTCCCCCGGACACCTATACAGATACGCAGTATTTT
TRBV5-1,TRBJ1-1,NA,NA,CASSLRAGAEAFF,TGCGCCAGCAGCTTACGGGCAGGGGCTGAAGCTTTCTTT
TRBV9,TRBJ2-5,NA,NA,CASSEDGGALGETQYF,TGTGCCAGCAGCGAGGATGGGGGCGCCTTGGGGGAGACCCAGTACTTC
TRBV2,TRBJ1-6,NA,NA,CASSDWGRSSPLHF,TGTGCCAGCAGTGATTGGGGCCGGAGTTCACCCCTCCACTTT
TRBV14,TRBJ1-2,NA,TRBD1,CASSKPGQLYGYTF,TGTGCCAGCAGCAAGCCGGGACAGCTTTATGGCTACACCTTC
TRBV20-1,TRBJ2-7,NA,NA,CSARDLEDPGVGEQYF,TGCAGTGCTAGAGATCTTGAGGACCCCGGAGTGGGGGAGCAGTACTTC
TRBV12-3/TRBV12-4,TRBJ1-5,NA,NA,CASSSTPLGRPNQPQHF,TGTGCCAGCAGTTCCACACCTCTGGGAAGGCCCAATCAGCCCCAGCATTTT
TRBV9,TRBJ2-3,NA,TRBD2,CASSVIAGATDTQYF,TGTGCCAGCAGCGTTATAGCGGGGGCTACAGATACGCAGTATTTT
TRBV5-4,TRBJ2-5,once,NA,CASSLKSNQETQYF,TGTGCCAGCAGCTTGAAAAGCAACCAAGAGACCCAGTACTTC
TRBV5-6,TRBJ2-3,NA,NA,CASSLGELDPAGTDTQYF,TGTGCCAGCAGCTTGGGAGAGCTCGACCCCGCGGGCACAGATACGCAGTATTTT
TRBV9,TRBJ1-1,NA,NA,CASSVVTGAFF,TGTGCCAGCAGCGTAGTTACGGGGGCTTTCTTT
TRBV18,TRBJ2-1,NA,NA,CASSPSLASRLDNEQFF,TGTGCCAGCTCACCGAGTCTCGCCTCAAGGCTTGACAATGAGCAGTTCTTC
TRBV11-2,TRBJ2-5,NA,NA,CASSRTGPGETQYF,TGTGCCAGCAGCCGTACGGGGCCCGGGGAGACCCAGTACTTC
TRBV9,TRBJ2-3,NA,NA,CASSDRISTDTQYF,TGTGCCAGCAGCGATCGAATTAGCACAGATACGCAGTATTTT
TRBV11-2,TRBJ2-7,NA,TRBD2,CASSLRGSSGGHAYEQYF,TGTGCCAGCAGCTTAAGAGGTTCTAGCGGGGGGCATGCCTACGAGCAGTACTTC
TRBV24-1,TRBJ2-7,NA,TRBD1,CATSEGQGPEQYF,TGTGCCACCAGTGAGGGACAGGGACCCGAGCAGTACTTC
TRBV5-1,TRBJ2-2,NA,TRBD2,CSSSFGGAGELFF,TGCTCCAGCAGCTTCGGGGGGGCCGGGGAGCTGTTTTTT
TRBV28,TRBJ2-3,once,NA,CASSLAKGGDTQYF,TGTGCCAGCAGTTTAGCGAAGGGGGGAGATACGCAGTATTTT
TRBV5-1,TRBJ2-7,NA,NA,CASRTWGGPYEQYF,TGCGCCAGCAGGACGTGGGGGGGGCCCTACGAGCAGTACTTC